This TCR beta chain was sequenced during a study of blood T cell repertoires in COVID-19. Background on the study: Specimens from acute and convalescent COVID-19 originated in the United States, Italy and Spain. Nucleic acid was either cDNA or gDNA, and it came from T cells, B-cell-depleted T cells, or PBMCs.

Trimming took 7 bases from V and 2 from J; bases not matched to a gene: 9. The germline V gene encodes CDR1 SGHDT and CDR2 YYEEEE. The CDR3 loop spans 14 amino acids. Original methodology: How many nucleated cells were present was estimated from reference gene primer amplification. Assay used: immunoSEQ multiplex PCR; TCRdb lists only in-frame clones, some missing. From that table come the V and J calls and clone size; the DNA was used to work out D and trimming. In the table there are about 220,000 clones, more than 70% of which are singletons. This TCR was sampled from a human donor in a cohort sampled during active COVID-19. The V gene is TRBV5-6, the J gene TRBJ2-7; 7 bases agree with TRBD1. The specimen was peripheral blood. This CDR3 is CASGYRGRAYEQYF. In nucleotides, the CDR3 is TGTGCCAGCGGGTACAGGGGTCGCGCCTACGAGCAGTACTTC.